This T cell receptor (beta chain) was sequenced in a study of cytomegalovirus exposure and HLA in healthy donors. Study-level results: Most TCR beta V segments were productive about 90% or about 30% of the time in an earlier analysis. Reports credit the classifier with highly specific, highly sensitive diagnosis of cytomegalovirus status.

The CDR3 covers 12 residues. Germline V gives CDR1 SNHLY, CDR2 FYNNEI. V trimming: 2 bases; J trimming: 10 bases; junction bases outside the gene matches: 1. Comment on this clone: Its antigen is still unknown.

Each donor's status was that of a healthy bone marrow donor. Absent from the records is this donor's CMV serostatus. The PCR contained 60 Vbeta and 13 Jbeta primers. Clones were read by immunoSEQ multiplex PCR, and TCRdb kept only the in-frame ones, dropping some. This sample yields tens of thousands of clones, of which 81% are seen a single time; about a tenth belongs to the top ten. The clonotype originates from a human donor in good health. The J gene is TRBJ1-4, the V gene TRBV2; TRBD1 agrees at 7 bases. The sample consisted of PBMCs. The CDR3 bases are TGTGCCAGCAGTGAAAACAGGGGAAAACTGTTTTTT. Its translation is CASSENRGKLFF.